The 12 T cell receptor beta chains presented below share a single source sample, sequenced in a study of OX40 agonist ivuxolimab in advanced cancers. The assay was immunoSEQ multiplex PCR, and TCRdb's table has in-frame clones only and misses some. The sample yields 15,000 to 20,000 clones, 74% seen once. The sequencing here drew on CD4+ or CD8+ T cells sorted from blood, taken in a trial of the OX40 agonist ivuxolimab. Receptors originate from an adult with an advanced solid tumor such as melanoma, head and neck, liver or kidney cancer.

The chain employs TRBV7-6 and TRBJ2-2; perhaps TRBD2 as D (5 bases). This CDR3 has 13 residues. CDR1 is SGHVS and CDR2 is FNYEAQ in the germline V gene. V lost 0 bases and J lost 6, with 5 bases in between. In DNA form, the CDR3 reads TGTGCCAGCAGCTTAGCGGGAGCCGGGGAGCTGTTTTTT. This gives the protein CASSLAGAGELFF.

V usage is TRBV13 and J usage is TRBJ2-7; D is undetermined. Germline-derived CDR1 and CDR2 are PRHDT and FYEKMQ (reference sequence). The CDR3 has 14 amino acids. Trimming pared 3 bases from V and 2 bases from J, leaving 11 bases between. CDR3: CASSFGSTPYEQYF. The DNA of the CDR3 is TGTGCCAGCAGCTTTGGCAGTACCCCCTACGAGCAGTACTTC.

The gene calls are TRBV11-2 and TRBJ2-1; D possibly corresponds to TRBD2 (6 bases). Germline CDR1 and CDR2: SGHAT and FQNNGV. The CDR3 is 12 residues long. V lost 1 base and J 14 bases, leaving 12 bases between the germline ends. As DNA, the CDR3 is TGTGCCAGCAGCTTAGGGGCAAGGAGGGAGTTCTTC. This translates into CASSLGARREFF.

CDR3 coding DNA: TGTGCCAGCAGCTTATGGGGGTCCTACGAGCAGTACTTC. Translated, it gives CASSLWGSYEQYF. The J gene is TRBJ2-7, the V gene TRBV5-6; either TRBD1 or TRBD2 may fit D (5 bases each). There are 13 residues in the CDR3. Germline CDR1 reads SGHDT; CDR2 reads YYEEEE. Trimming cost V 2 bases and J 1 base, with 7 bases left between them.

This clone occurred a few times. The rearrangement links TRBV5-4 to TRBJ1-1; D may be TRBD1 (6 bases). V lost 4 bases, J lost 2 bases, and 18 bases lay in between. Germline CDR1 and CDR2: SGHNT and YYREEE (reference sequence). The CDR3 length is 16 residues. CDR3 amino acids: CASSADQTGFNTEAFF. The CDR3, as DNA: TGTGCCAGCAGCGCGGACCAGACAGGATTTAACACTGAAGCTTTCTTT.

This chain joins TRBV2 and TRBJ2-3; the D is unclear. Trimming took off 2 bases at V and 2 bases at J, with 2 bases between the two ends. Germline V CDR1 and CDR2: SNHLY, FYNNEI. The CDR3 length is 12 residues. CDR3 sequence reads: CASSEYTDTQYF. CDR3 DNA: TGTGCCAGCAGTGAATACACAGATACGCAGTATTTT.

This chain connects TRBV7-9 to TRBJ2-1; TRBD2 matches 7 bases. The junction had 5 bases not matched to a gene; V was cut back by 6 bases and J by 6 bases. CDR1 and CDR2 from the germline V gene are SEHNR and FQNEAQ (reference sequence). This CDR3 is built from 13 residues. This CDR3 is CASSYTSVNEQFF. In DNA, the CDR3 is TGTGCCAGCAGTTACACTAGCGTCAATGAGCAGTTCTTC. Variable domain in full (rest from reference TRBV7-9 and TRBJ2-1): DTGVSQNPRHKITKRGQNVTFRCDPISEHNRLYWYRQTLGQGPEFLTYFQNEAQLEKSRLLSDRFSAERPKGSFSTLEIQRTEQGDSAMYLCASSYTSVNEQFFGPGTRLTVL.

In DNA form, the CDR3 reads TGCGCCAGCAGCTTCCTCACTAAACTGAACACTGAAGCTTTCTTT. The encoded protein is CASSFLTKLNTEAFF. The rearrangement joins TRBV5-1 to TRBJ1-1; no definite D call. V lost 2 bases and J 0 bases, leaving 11 bases between the germline ends. Germline V gene sequence: CDR1 SGHRS, CDR2 YFSETQ. The CDR3 is 15 residues long.

V gene TRBV5-6 combines with J gene TRBJ1-1; D possibly corresponds to TRBD1 (5 bases). The CDR3 has 11 amino acids. Germline CDR1 reads SGHDT; CDR2 reads YYEEEE. Trimming removed 0 bases from V and 11 bases from J, with 8 bases in between. CDR3 protein: CASSLGDHAFF. The CDR3 DNA reads TGTGCCAGCAGCTTGGGGGACCATGCTTTCTTT.

This chain uses TRBV19 with TRBJ2-3, with a weak D call TRBD1 (5 bases). The CDR3 is made up of 14 amino acids. Trimming shortened V by 5 bases and J by 2 bases, and 11 bases separated the two germline ends. Germline V gene data show CDR1 as LNHDA and CDR2 as SQIVND (reference sequence). The CDR3 DNA sequence: TGTGCCAGTAGTGACAGATCATACACAGATACGCAGTATTTT. This encodes CASSDRSYTDTQYF.

This rearrangement joins TRBV13 to TRBJ1-1; a possible D gene is TRBD1 (5 bases). The CDR3 totals 13 residues. CDR1 is PRHDT, CDR2 FYEKMQ, per germline (reference sequence). V lost 0 bases, J lost 4 bases, and 6 bases lay in between. The CDR3 is CASSLGQVTEAFF. In DNA form, the CDR3 reads TGTGCCAGCAGCTTAGGACAGGTCACTGAAGCTTTCTTT.

This chain joins TRBV10-3 and TRBJ2-7, with 9 bases that match TRBD1. The germline gives CDR1 ENHRY, CDR2 SYGVKD. The ends lost 10 bases at V and 5 bases at J; junction bases unmatched: 9. CDR3 length equals 13 residues. The CDR3 spells CATFPGQGDEQYF. The CDR3 bases are TGTGCCACTTTCCCGGGACAGGGAGACGAGCAGTACTTC.